The source of this T cell receptor beta chain is a study of cytomegalovirus exposure and HLA in healthy donors. Separate from the approximately 700-subject first cohort was the roughly 120-subject validation cohort, to which the donors belonged. Study results and caveats: Whilst most TCR sequences proved rare, a subset of public TCRs occurred across many donors. Listed as cytomegalovirus-associated were approximately 160 TCR beta chains.

The CDR3 loop spans 14 amino acids. Germline CDR1 reads SNHLY; CDR2 reads FYNNEI. The V segment lost 9 bases and the J segment 0 bases; nucleotides outside the gene matches: 8. This clone turned up a few times. Its antigen remains unknown. The data were produced by immunoSEQ multiplex PCR, yet TCRdb's version contains in-frame clones alone and is incomplete. The sample shows over 250,000 clones, 65% to 90% of them seen only once. This clonotype was obtained from a woman in her late teens or twenties in good health and CMV-seronegative. The V and J genes are TRBV2 and TRBJ2-7; 7 nucleotides agree with TRBD1. The sequencing sample was made of PBMCs. CDR3 residues: CASSQDRSSYEQYF. CDR3 DNA: TGTGCCAGTTCACAGGACAGGTCCTCCTACGAGCAGTACTTC.